The clone carrying this T cell receptor beta chain was counted only a few times. Other DNA sequences from this sample encode an identical CDR3 as well. Germline V gene lookup returns CDR1 SQVTM and CDR2 ANQGSEA. The ends lost 5 bases at V and 1 base at J; junction bases unmatched: 2. This CDR3 has 15 amino acids. This specimen comes from a study of cytotoxic CD8 clonotypes in ibrutinib-treated CLL. Clones were sequenced by immunoSEQ multiplex PCR, and TCRdb holds only the in-frame ones, with some missing. The data show 100,000 to 150,000 clones, with 70% to 90% seen just once and roughly 2% held by the top ten.

This rearrangement joins TRBV29-1 to TRBJ2-3; 14 bases align to TRBD2. The sample here was PBMCs, taken after 24 months of ibrutinib treatment. This sequence originates from a human donor with chronic lymphocytic leukemia. CDR3 protein: CSVTGLAGGTDTQYF. The CDR3 region has the DNA TGCAGCGTTACGGGACTAGCGGGGGGCACAGATACGCAGTATTTT.